This TCR beta chain is from a study of early T cells in non-severe SARS-CoV-2 infection. Study context: Sequencing targeted bulk RNA from unsorted whole blood, leaving chains unpaired.

CDR1 and CDR2 from the germline V gene are SSHAT and FNYEAQ (reference sequence). The CDR3 extends over 15 amino acids. Overall study findings and caveats: Lookups in VDJdb leaned toward anti-spike CD8 responses and missed private and CD4 specificities.

Ten or more counts support this clonotype. Its cognate antigen is unknown. The junction departs from germline at one end; a sequencing error may be responsible. Individual cDNA molecules carried attached unique molecular identifiers. MiXCR, applied by TCRdb to the 5' RACE reads, yields one record per CDR3 protein. Counted here are some 87,000 distinct CDR3 sequences, around 15% occurring once; the ten biggest clones make up approximately 1.5%. The V call is TRBV7-7, the J call TRBJ2-2, with D tentatively TRBD1 or TRBD2 (5 bases each). The sequencing input was whole blood. This clonotype was obtained from an adult who was a healthcare worker with PCR-confirmed SARS-CoV-2 infection or an uninfected control (not recorded which). The CDR3 protein is CASSLALGETGELFF. The CDR3 nucleotides are TGTGCTAGCAGCTTAGCGCTGGGGGAAACCGGGGAGCTGTTTTTT.